This T cell receptor (beta chain) comes out of a study of CD8 T cells in Susac syndrome. Trimming pared 8 bases from V and 7 bases from J, leaving 15 bases between. CDR1 and CDR2 (germline): ENHRY, SYGVKD. This CDR3 is 13 amino acids long. RNA in amounts of roughly 0.5 to 1 ug was reverse transcribed with random hexamers. TCRdb ran MiXCR on the immunoSEQ multiplex PCR reads and lists one entry per CDR3 protein. The repertoire holds about 180,000 distinct CDR3 sequences, with 85% to 95% as singletons. The TCR sequence derives from a human donor with Susac syndrome. The sequenced sample was CD4+ T cells from PBMCs. V and J are TRBV10-3 and TRBJ2-4; no clear D. The CDR3 sequence is CAISAVAENIQYF. As DNA, the CDR3 is TGTGCCATCTCGGCGGTGGCTGAGAACATTCAGTACTTC.